This entry lists 5 T cell receptor beta chains sequenced from one sample in a study of regulatory T cells in long-lasting Graves disease. Time point noted: newly diagnosed GD, antithyroid drugs for less than 3 months. The authors made the TCR library using RNA they extracted from PBMCs. Combining iRepertoire HTBI primers with Arm-PCR of CDR3 regions, the authors built TCR beta libraries. TCRdb re-called the multiplex PCR reads with MiXCR, one entry per CDR3 protein. Among 400,000 to 450,000 distinct CDR3 sequences listed, under 15% were seen once. The data also belong to a second study, concerning T cells in Graves' hyperthyroidism and ophthalmopathy.

The input for sequencing was peripheral blood mononuclear cells (PBMCs), taken at new diagnosis, from a patient treated with antithyroid drugs. Every receptor here comes from a woman aged 25 to 45 with Graves disease.

This clonotype was seen many times. The CDR3 region has the DNA TGTGCCAGCAGCCCAGGGACAGGTAGCTCCTACGAGCAGTACTTC. This sequence encodes CASSPGTGSSYEQYF. The V gene is TRBV18, the J gene TRBJ2-7, with 8 positions matching TRBD1. Germline CDR1 and CDR2: KGHSH and LQKENI. The CDR3 is 15 residues long. V dropped 8 bases and J dropped 0; count of bases not matched to a gene: 9.

This clonotype came up a few times. The chain uses TRBV20-1 and TRBJ2-7; 13 nucleotides agree with TRBD2. CDR1 and CDR2 (germline): DFQATT, SNEGSKA (reference sequence). This CDR3 region has 14 residues. Unmatched junction bases numbered 5, after V lost 5 bases and J lost 4 bases. This CDR3 is CSAPKTSGRYEQYF. In DNA, the CDR3 is TGCAGTGCTCCTAAGACTAGCGGGAGGTACGAGCAGTACTTC.

This clonotype was seen at least ten times. The chain links TRBV6-2 or TRBV6-3 to TRBJ2-3, with D possibly being TRBD2 (5 bases). The CDR3 runs 16 residues. Germline lookup yields CDR1 MNHEY and CDR2 SVGEGT. With 8 bases removed from V and 2 bases from J, the gap between germline ends came to 20 bases. CDR3 nucleotides: TGTGCCAGCTACCATGGAGCGGAGGCTATCACAGATACGCAGTATTTT. This encodes CASYHGAEAITDTQYF.

The J gene is TRBJ2-1, the V gene TRBV9, with D perhaps TRBD2 (5 bases). The V end was cut by 0 bases, the J end by 5 bases, with 12 bases between. Germline lookup yields CDR1 SGDLS and CDR2 YYNGEE. The CDR3 has 15 residues. This chain's CDR3 is CASSVDPVGDNEQFF. CDR3 coding DNA: TGTGCCAGCAGCGTAGACCCCGTCGGGGACAATGAGCAGTTCTTC.

This rearrangement joins TRBV12-3 or TRBV12-4 to TRBJ1-1; TRBD1 is a possible D gene (6 bases). This CDR3 has 14 amino acids. Between the trimmed V and J ends, which lost 6 bases and 4 bases, there was a span of 15 bases. The CDR3 DNA reads as TGTGCCAGCAGGCACAGGGCTGGGGGCACTGAAGCTTTCTTT. Amino acid sequence: CASRHRAGGTEAFF.